This TCR beta chain originates from a study of T-cell memory formation after mild COVID-19. Study-level points and caveats: Clones that shrank (day 15 to 85) were balanced CD4/CD8, whereas later expanders leaned CD4+.

This clonotype was seen only a few times. The antigen is unknown. The CDR3 contains 18 residues. Trimming cost V 0 bases and J 14 bases, with 30 bases left between them. CDR1 and CDR2 from the germline V gene are SGHVS and FQNEAQ. 5'RACE, which relied on constant-segment primers, yielded TCR alpha and TCR beta cDNA libraries carrying sample barcodes and UMIs. From the 5' RACE reads, TCRdb called clonotypes with MiXCR, one entry per CDR3 protein. This table has 300,000 or so distinct CDR3 sequences, roughly 16% appearing once. This receptor was obtained from a man aged 18 to 30 who had mild COVID-19 (a few samples of this study predate the infection). Cell type and time point are not known. The V call is TRBV7-8, the J call TRBJ2-3, with D perhaps matching TRBD1 or TRBD2 (5 bases each). The sequencing sample was made of PBMCs or a T cell subset sorted from them (not recorded which). CDR3 region: CASSLAGVGDQVTLRWYF. The CDR3 bases are TGTGCCAGCAGCTTAGCGGGAGTGGGGGACCAAGTGACATTACGTTGGTATTTT.